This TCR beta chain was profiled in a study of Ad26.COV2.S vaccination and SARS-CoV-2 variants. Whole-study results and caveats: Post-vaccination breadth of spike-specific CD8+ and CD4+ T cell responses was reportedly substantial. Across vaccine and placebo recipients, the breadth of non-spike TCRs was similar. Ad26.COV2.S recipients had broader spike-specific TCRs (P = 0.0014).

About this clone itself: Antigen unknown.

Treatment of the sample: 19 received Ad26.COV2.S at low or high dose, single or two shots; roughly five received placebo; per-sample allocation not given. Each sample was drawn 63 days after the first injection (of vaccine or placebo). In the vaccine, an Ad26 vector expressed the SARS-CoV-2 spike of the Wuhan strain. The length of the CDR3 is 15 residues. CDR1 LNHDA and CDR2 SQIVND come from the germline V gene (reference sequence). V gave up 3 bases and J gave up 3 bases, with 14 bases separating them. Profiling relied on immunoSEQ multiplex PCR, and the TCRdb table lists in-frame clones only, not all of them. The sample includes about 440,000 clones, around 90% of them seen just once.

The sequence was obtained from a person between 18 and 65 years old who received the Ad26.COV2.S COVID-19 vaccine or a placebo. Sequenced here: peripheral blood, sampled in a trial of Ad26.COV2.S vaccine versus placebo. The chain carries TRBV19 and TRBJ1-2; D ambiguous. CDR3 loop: CASSISSRQDYGYTF. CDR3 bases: TGTGCCAGTAGTATCAGTTCCCGGCAGGACTATGGCTACACCTTC.